This T cell receptor beta chain was identified in a study of vaccination effects on CD4 cells after COVID-19. Overall study results and limits: Vaccine- and infection-induced clones showed marked clonal contraction late following vaccination.

With the ViraFEST assay, the study expanded antigen-specific CD4+ T cells using viral peptide pools, then sequenced them. Following culture for roughly 10 days, CD4+ T cells were isolated. The participants, recipients of two vaccine doses, got either BNT162b2 or mRNA-1273. Regarding this clone: The antigen remains unidentified.

Libraries were prepared by immunoSEQ multiplex PCR; TCRdb keeps only in-frame clonotypes and omits some of them. This table has under 85,000 clones, under 80% appearing once. The ends lost 1 base at V and 3 bases at J; junction bases unmatched: 6. The CDR3 sequence is 16 residues long. Germline assignment: CDR1 WNHNN and CDR2 SYGVQD (reference sequence). The V gene is TRBV10-1, the J gene TRBJ2-3; 8 bases match TRBD2. The TCR originated in a human donor who received a COVID-19 vaccine. The sequencing used CD4+ T cells from PBMCs cultured with HCoV-OC43 spike peptides, collected after COVID-19 vaccination. Described subset: HCoV-OC43 spike overlapping peptide pool stimulation. The CDR3 bases are TGCGCCAGCAGTGAGTTAGGACTAGCTTCAACAGATACGCAGTATTTT. Translating gives CASSELGLASTDTQYF.